This passage covers 2 T cell receptor beta chains from one sample sequenced in a study of response to subunit inactivated influenza vaccine. TCRdb re-called the RT-PCR reads through MiXCR, storing one row per CDR3 protein. This sample has around 250,000 distinct CDR3 sequences; more than 10% occur once, and the top ten carry 7.8%. The input for sequencing was non-naive T cells sorted from PBMCs, taken less than 15 days before vaccination. The source is a man aged 45 to 65 who received an inactivated influenza vaccine.

This clonotype was observed a handful of times. V usage is TRBV6-2 or TRBV6-3 and J usage is TRBJ2-1, with D perhaps being TRBD1 or TRBD2 (5 bases each). With 1 base removed from V and 2 bases from J, the gap between germline ends came to 6 bases. The CDR3 extends over 14 amino acids. Germline V gives CDR1 MNHEY, CDR2 SVGEGT. The CDR3: CASSYWDAYNEQFF. The CDR3 DNA sequence: TGTGCCAGCAGTTACTGGGACGCCTACAATGAGCAGTTCTTC.

This clonotype was detected ten times or more. This chain links TRBV27 with TRBJ2-3; the match to TRBD2 covers 13 bases. Germline-derived CDR1 and CDR2 are MNHEY and SMNVEV (reference sequence). The CDR3 runs to 15 residues. V dropped 2 bases and J dropped 10; count of bases not matched to a gene: 6. DNA for the CDR3: TGTGCCAGCAGTTTACCACTAGCGGGGGGGCTGCCGCAGTATTTT. It specifies CASSLPLAGGLPQYF.